These 30 T cell receptor beta chains share one sample of origin, sequenced in a study of PD-L1 blockade in urothelial cancer. Sequencing was performed with immunoSEQ multiplex PCR; in TCRdb, only in-frame clones are kept and a portion is missing. The repertoire holds roughly 50,000 clones, with about 85% as singletons. Sample: PBMCs, taken around atezolizumab (anti-PD-L1) treatment. The origin of the receptors is a man in his 60s with urothelial cancer.

The chain is built from TRBV5-6 and TRBJ1-2, with TRBD1 matching over 9 bases. Germline loops: CDR1 SGHDT, CDR2 YYEEEE. The CDR3 contains 15 residues. V lost 5 bases, J lost 7 bases, and 12 bases stayed unmatched. CDR3 protein: CASRTSGQGFSGYTF. The CDR3 DNA follows: TGTGCCAGCAGAACCTCTGGACAGGGGTTTTCTGGCTACACCTTC.

J is TRBJ2-1 and V is TRBV7-6; 9 bases match TRBD1. This CDR3 is built from 16 residues. Germline V gene data show CDR1 as SGHVS and CDR2 as FNYEAQ. The V segment lost 6 bases and the J segment 2 bases; nucleotides outside the gene matches: 8. The CDR3: CASSLGTGRAYNEQFF. CDR3 bases: TGTGCCAGCAGTTTGGGGACAGGGCGCGCCTACAATGAGCAGTTCTTC.

V usage is TRBV4-2 and J usage is TRBJ1-4; TRBD1 might be the D (6 bases). Germline values: CDR1 LGHNA, CDR2 YNFKEQ. CDR3 length equals 15 residues. V dropped 4 bases and J dropped 5 bases, with 14 bases sitting between them. The CDR3 DNA sequence: TGTGCCAGCAGCCCCGGACAGACAAAAAATGAAAAACTGTTTTTT. It translates to CASSPGQTKNEKLFF.

J is TRBJ2-1 and V is TRBV2; TRBD2 might be the D (6 bases). With 5 bases removed from V and 8 bases from J, the gap between germline ends came to 22 bases. This CDR3 region has 16 residues. CDR1 is SNHLY and CDR2 is FYNNEI in the germline V gene. DNA of the CDR3: TGTGCCAGCAGTCCAAGAAACAGACTAGGAGGGGATGAGCAGTTCTTC. As protein: CASSPRNRLGGDEQFF.

This chain uses TRBV5-1 with TRBJ1-3; 10 bases are a match to TRBD1. The CDR3 sequence is 15 residues long. The germline CDR1 and CDR2 sequences are SGHRS and YFSETQ. V gave up 4 bases and J gave up 2 bases; unmatched junction bases: 3. As DNA, the CDR3 is TGCGCCAGCAGCCCAGGACAGGGGGCTGGAAACACCATATATTTT. Its translation is CASSPGQGAGNTIYF.

This clone turned up a few times. The chain combines TRBV28 with TRBJ1-2; 7 nucleotides match TRBD1. Looked up from germline, CDR1 is MDHEN and CDR2 is SYDVKM. The CDR3 runs to 14 residues. J lost 4 bases, V lost 5 bases, and 7 bases had no gene match. In nucleotides, the CDR3 is TGTGCCAGCAGTCCATACAGGGGCTCCTATGGCTACACCTTC. This gives the protein CASSPYRGSYGYTF.

Worth noting for this clone: The junction departs from germline at one end; a sequencing error may be responsible. This rearrangement joins TRBV11-2 to TRBJ2-3; a weak D match, TRBD2 (6 bases). The CDR3 is 15 residues long. Germline CDR1 is SGHAT and CDR2 is FQNNGV. The CDR3 region is CASRFGGTGTDTQYF. The CDR3 DNA reads as TGTGCCAGCCGCTTTGGGGGGACGGGCACAGATACGCAGTATTTT.

V is TRBV18 and J is TRBJ1-2; D remains ambiguous. The germline V and J ends were trimmed by 0 bases and 4 bases, with 12 bases remaining between them. This CDR3 spans 15 amino acids. Germline assignment: CDR1 KGHSH and CDR2 LQKENI. Written as DNA, the CDR3 is TGTGCCAGCTCACCACCGTCTAGCAGAACCTATGGCTACACCTTC. Its protein is CASSPPSSRTYGYTF.

The V gene is TRBV4-1, the J gene TRBJ1-5; TRBD1 might be the D (6 bases). The CDR3 has 17 residues. Between the trimmed V and J ends, which lost 0 bases and 4 bases, there was a span of 16 bases. Germline CDR1 and CDR2: MGHRA and YSYEKL. This chain's CDR3 is CASSQDWSRGFNQPQHF. The CDR3, as DNA: TGCGCCAGCAGCCAAGATTGGAGCAGGGGCTTTAATCAGCCCCAGCATTTT.

The chain joins TRBV30 to TRBJ1-5; D may be TRBD1 (5 bases). Germline V gives CDR1 GTSNPN, CDR2 SVGIG (reference sequence). This CDR3 is 14 amino acids long. Trimming stripped 8 bases from V and 1 base from J, with 15 bases between. The CDR3 is CAAGTTHSNQPQHF. The CDR3 DNA is TGTGCCGCGGGGACGACCCACAGCAATCAGCCCCAGCATTTT.

The gene calls are TRBV2 and TRBJ2-7, with TRBD2 as a possible D gene (5 bases). Germline values: CDR1 SNHLY, CDR2 FYNNEI. This CDR3 spans 15 amino acids. Trimming pared 3 bases from V and 0 bases from J, leaving 12 bases between. The CDR3 region has the DNA TGTGCCAGCAGTGATCGGGGTTTTAGCTCCTACGAGCAGTACTTC. This translates into CASSDRGFSSYEQYF.

This sequence joins TRBV28 and TRBJ1-4, with D hard to call. This CDR3 spans 20 amino acids. Trimming removed 3 bases at V and 0 bases at J, with 23 bases between. Germline V gene sequence: CDR1 MDHEN, CDR2 SYDVKM. In DNA form, the CDR3 reads TGTGCCAGCAGTTTTCCCACCCAAAGTGTGCAGGCTGCAACTAATGAAAAACTGTTTTTT. This translates into CASSFPTQSVQAATNEKLFF. The full variable domain, its missing parts supplied by reference TRBV28 and TRBJ1-4, is DVKVTQSSRYLVKRTGEKVFLECVQDMDHENMFWYRQDPGLGLRLIYFSYDVKMKEKGDIPEGYSVSREKKERFSLILESASTNQTSMYLCASSFPTQSVQAATNEKLFFGSGTQLSVL.

The V call is TRBV7-2, the J call TRBJ2-5; no clear D. V was shortened by 5 bases and J by 5 bases, with 9 bases between the two germline ends. The germline V gene encodes CDR1 SGHTA and CDR2 FQGNSA. The CDR3 totals 12 residues. The CDR3 spells CASSLAVETQYF. CDR3 DNA sequence: TGTGCCAGCAGCCTGGCCGTGGAGACCCAGTACTTC.

This clone was recorded a few times. The gene calls are TRBV30 and TRBJ1-4; perhaps TRBD1 as D (6 bases). The CDR3 sequence is 13 residues long. Germline values: CDR1 GTSNPN, CDR2 SVGIG (reference sequence). V was trimmed by 0 bases and J by 7 bases, leaving 9 bases between them. In DNA, the CDR3 is TGTGCCTGGAGTGTACAGGGCGGTGAAAAACTGTTTTTT. It encodes CAWSVQGGEKLFF.

This rearrangement joins TRBV4-2 to TRBJ2-4; weak D call: TRBD2 (6 bases). The CDR3 consists of 18 residues. The germline V gene has CDR1 LGHNA and CDR2 YNFKEQ. Trimming took 0 bases from V and 0 from J, leaving 15 bases between them. CDR3 DNA sequence: TGTGCCAGCAGCCAAGATGGGGGAACGGGGGTAGCCAAAAACATTCAGTACTTC. Translation gives CASSQDGGTGVAKNIQYF.

The chain carries TRBV19 and TRBJ1-2, with D perhaps matching TRBD1 (6 bases). CDR1 is LNHDA and CDR2 is SQIVND in the germline V gene (reference sequence). Trimming took 0 bases from V and 4 from J, leaving 12 bases between them. CDR3 length: 15 residues. The CDR3 DNA reads as TGTGCCAGTAGTATAGAAAGACAGGTCATCTATGGCTACACCTTC. Protein: CASSIERQVIYGYTF.

The chain recombines TRBV19 with TRBJ1-5; 7 bases line up with TRBD1. The trim removed 4 bases at V and 5 bases at J, leaving 8 bases unmatched. CDR1 and CDR2 (germline): LNHDA, SQIVND (reference sequence). The CDR3 runs to 15 residues. The CDR3 bases are TGTGCCAGTAGTAGTGGGACAGCGATTGATCAGCCCCAGCATTTT. Its protein product is CASSSGTAIDQPQHF.

V usage is TRBV6-5 and J usage is TRBJ2-7; possible D gene TRBD1, 5 bases. The CDR3 runs 12 residues. V lost 6 bases to trimming and J lost 0 bases, with 6 bases between them. Per germline, CDR1 MNHEY and CDR2 SVGAGI. The CDR3 DNA sequence: TGTGCCAGCAGAGACAGCTCCTACGAGCAGTACTTC. As protein: CASRDSSYEQYF.

The V and J genes are TRBV11-3 and TRBJ2-1; 9 nucleotides match TRBD2. In germline, CDR1 is SGHNT, CDR2 YENEEA. The CDR3 runs to 16 residues. V dropped 8 bases and J dropped 7; count of bases not matched to a gene: 15. The CDR3 DNA follows: TGTGCCAGCTCCAGTCAAGGGCTAGCGGGGAGTAATGAGCAGTTCTTC. Translation gives CASSSQGLAGSNEQFF. Using reference TRBV11-3 and TRBJ2-1 for the parts outside the CDR3, the full variable domain is EAGVVQSPRYKIIEKKQPVAFWCNPISGHNTLYWYLQNLGQGPELLIRYENEEAVDDSQLPKDRFSAERLKGVDSTLKIQPAELGDSAVYLCASSSQGLAGSNEQFFGPGTRLTVL.

This chain connects TRBV7-2 to TRBJ2-3; tentatively, D is TRBD2 (8 bases). V shed 5 bases and J shed 3 bases, with 21 bases lying between them. The CDR3 covers 17 residues. Germline V lookup: CDR1 SGHTA, CDR2 FQGNSA. CDR3 coding DNA: TGTGCCAGCAGCCTCCAGGGGGGGAGCGGGGGAACAGATACGCAGTATTTT. Protein: CASSLQGGSGGTDTQYF. The entire variable domain, with the rest obtained from reference TRBV7-2 and TRBJ2-3, is as follows: GAGVSQSPSNKVTEKGKDVELRCDPISGHTALYWYRQSLGQGLEFLIYFQGNSAPDKSGLPSDRFSAERTGGSVSTLTIQRTQQEDSAVYLCASSLQGGSGGTDTQYFGPGTRLTVL.

This sequence joins TRBV11-3 and TRBJ1-4, with D possibly matching TRBD1 (6 bases). Trimming removed 5 bases at V and 5 bases at J, with 15 bases between. Germline V gene sequence: CDR1 SGHNT, CDR2 YENEEA. CDR3 length: 15 amino acids. The CDR3 DNA reads TGTGCCAGCAGCGGTACCGGACAGTCCAATGAAAAACTGTTTTTT. This gives the protein CASSGTGQSNEKLFF. Full variable domain (missing parts from reference TRBV11-3 and TRBJ1-4): EAGVVQSPRYKIIEKKQPVAFWCNPISGHNTLYWYLQNLGQGPELLIRYENEEAVDDSQLPKDRFSAERLKGVDSTLKIQPAELGDSAVYLCASSGTGQSNEKLFFGSGTQLSVL.

The genes are TRBV23-1 and TRBJ1-2; D not certain. TRBV23-1 is an open reading frame whose function is uncertain. The CDR3 runs to 14 residues. V was pared by 0 bases and J by 4 bases, with 9 bases between. CDR3 DNA sequence: TGCGCCAGCAGTCAATCGAGAGGGAGCTATGGCTACACCTTC. Translation gives CASSQSRGSYGYTF.

The chain has TRBV4-2 and TRBJ2-5; 7 bases align to TRBD2. V gave up 1 base and J gave up 7 bases; unmatched junction bases: 0. Germline V CDR1 and CDR2: LGHNA, YNFKEQ. The CDR3 sequence is 12 residues long. As DNA, the CDR3 is TGTGCCAGCAGCCAAGGGGGGGGGACCCAGTACTTC. Translated, it gives CASSQGGGTQYF.

The chain employs TRBV7-8 and TRBJ2-2; 9 nucleotides line up with TRBD2. This CDR3 contains 19 residues. Unmatched junction bases numbered 15, after V lost 3 bases and J lost 4 bases. Germline CDR1 and CDR2: SGHVS and FQNEAQ. CDR3 loop: CASSLKRASGDLFTGELFF. For the CDR3, the DNA is TGTGCCAGCAGCTTGAAGCGGGCTAGCGGGGACCTATTCACCGGGGAGCTGTTTTTT.

The rearrangement uses TRBV6-1 and TRBJ2-7; 9 bases align to TRBD1. V shed 10 bases and J 0 bases; nucleotides not matched to a gene: 7. Germline lookup yields CDR1 MNHNS and CDR2 SASEGT. The CDR3 is 14 amino acids. In nucleotides, the CDR3 is TGTGCCACGAGAGAGGGACAGGGCTCCTACGAGCAGTACTTC. This encodes CATREGQGSYEQYF.

V gene TRBV10-3 combines with J gene TRBJ2-6, with D uncertain. The germline V and J ends were trimmed by 0 bases and 3 bases, with 6 bases remaining between them. This CDR3 comprises 15 residues. Germline CDR1 and CDR2: ENHRY and SYGVKD. This CDR3 is CAISESEDGANVLTF. CDR3 bases: TGTGCCATCAGTGAGTCAGAGGATGGGGCCAACGTCCTGACTTTC.

This rearrangement joins TRBV7-6 to TRBJ2-2; 10 bases are a match to TRBD1. From germline, CDR1 is SGHVS and CDR2 FNYEAQ. The V segment lost 5 bases and the J segment 4 bases; nucleotides outside the gene matches: 7. There are 16 residues in the CDR3. Written as DNA, the CDR3 is TGTGCCAGCAGCCCACTAGGGACAGGGGCCACCGGGGAGCTGTTTTTT. It yields the protein CASSPLGTGATGELFF.

This clone came up once. The V and J genes are TRBV19 and TRBJ2-1; TRBD2 is a possible D gene (5 bases). Germline CDR1 reads LNHDA; CDR2 reads SQIVND (reference sequence). V was trimmed by 7 bases and J by 9 bases, leaving 16 bases between them. The CDR3 spans 13 residues. Written as DNA, the CDR3 is TGTGCCAGTACGGGCACTTACGGAGGTGAGCAGTTCTTC. This sequence encodes CASTGTYGGEQFF.

The sample holds one count of this clone. The V gene is TRBV4-3, the J gene TRBJ2-3; TRBD2 matches 10 bases. Germline V CDR1 and CDR2: LGHNA, YSLEER. The CDR3 contains 16 residues. J gave up 2 bases and V 1 base, and 3 bases lay outside the gene matches. For the CDR3, the DNA is TGCGCCAGCAGCCAAGTTAGCGGGGGGACCACAGATACGCAGTATTTT. Translation: CASSQVSGGTTDTQYF.

The rearrangement uses TRBV14 and TRBJ2-1; 7 bases are a match to TRBD1. CDR1 and CDR2 (germline): SGHDN, FVKESK. There are 14 residues in the CDR3. V shed 3 bases, J shed 5 bases, and the junction held 4 bases outside the gene matches. The CDR3 region is CASSQATGDNEQFF. CDR3 DNA sequence: TGTGCCAGCAGCCAGGCCACAGGGGACAATGAGCAGTTCTTC.